This section outlines one T cell receptor beta chain sequence together with its context. Its antigen is not identified. Germline lookup yields CDR1 LNHNV and CDR2 YYDKDF (reference sequence). V lost 1 base, J lost 2 bases, and 8 bases lay in between. The CDR3 sequence is 15 residues long. This record comes from a study of cytomegalovirus exposure and HLA in healthy donors. Findings and limits, study-wide: Among TCR beta chains of equal frequency, HLA-associated ones were more clonally expanded in a later analysis. Near-uniform donor sequencing depth was presumed by presence/absence analyses.

Researchers ran the PCR with 60 Vbeta and 13 Jbeta primers. In the authors' methods: Unique TCR beta chains totaled some 78 million in a later count, with roughly 10 million of them shared. Produced via immunoSEQ multiplex PCR; TCRdb's table is partial and in-frame only. V and J calls and clone size are given by that table; D and trimming were obtained from the DNA. The repertoire table contains around 58,000 clones. Sequenced material: PBMCs. The sequence was collected from a man between 50 and 59 years old in good health and CMV-seropositive. The chain has TRBV15 and TRBJ2-2, with D possibly matching TRBD2 (5 bases). CDR3 nucleotide sequence: TGTGCCACCAGCAGAGCGGGGTTTAACACCGGGGAGCTGTTTTTT. Its translation is CATSRAGFNTGELFF.